This TCR beta chain was identified during a study of blood T cell repertoires in COVID-19. In the study overall: T cells, B-cell-depleted T cells, or PBMCs supplied cDNA or gDNA.

Clones were read by immunoSEQ multiplex PCR, and TCRdb kept only the in-frame ones, dropping some. Among 200,000 to 250,000 clones, roughly 90% were seen once, and the ten largest hold 3% to 4.5%. Germline CDR1 is SGHDT and CDR2 is YYEEEE. This CDR3 has 15 amino acids. V gave up 3 bases and J gave up 4 bases; unmatched junction bases: 6. Individuals aged about 18 to 90 years were recruited from approximately 22 US areas. Clinical history as reported by participants underpinned cohort assignment. The sequence was collected from a woman aged 40 to 55 with acute COVID-19. The chain is built from TRBV5-6 and TRBJ2-5; 10 positions agree with TRBD2. The specimen sequenced was PBMCs or T cells enriched from blood (not recorded which). The CDR3 region is CASSSSGGATETQYF. The CDR3 DNA reads as TGTGCCAGCAGCTCCAGCGGGGGGGCCACAGAGACCCAGTACTTC.